This T cell receptor (beta chain) was retrieved from a study of shared clonotypes between healthy human individuals. Several immunoSEQ plates received, in even portions, the genomic DNA of each subset. TCRdb's table, derived via immunoSEQ multiplex PCR, lists solely in-frame clones and lacks some. The data show 2.5 million or so clones, around 90% seen once. V dropped 5 bases and J dropped 6; count of bases not matched to a gene: 4. The germline V gene encodes CDR1 DFQATT and CDR2 SNEGSKA (reference sequence). The CDR3 loop spans 11 amino acids. Notes on this clone: As yet, its antigen is unknown.

Memory CD4+ cells were the fraction left after CD45RA+ naive selection. Whole-study results and caveats: Sampling covered blood only; tissue repertoires likely differ. Enrolling few donors narrowed the genetic and exposure-history diversity that was represented.

The sequenced sample was naive CD4+ T cells sorted from blood. As to subset: CD45RA+ positively selected. The sequence came from a man between 18 and 35 years old in good health. The rearrangement uses TRBV20-1 and TRBJ2-7; 7 nucleotides agree with TRBD2. The CDR3 coding sequence is TGCAGTGCTCGACTAGCCGTCGAGCAGTACTTC. Translation: CSARLAVEQYF.